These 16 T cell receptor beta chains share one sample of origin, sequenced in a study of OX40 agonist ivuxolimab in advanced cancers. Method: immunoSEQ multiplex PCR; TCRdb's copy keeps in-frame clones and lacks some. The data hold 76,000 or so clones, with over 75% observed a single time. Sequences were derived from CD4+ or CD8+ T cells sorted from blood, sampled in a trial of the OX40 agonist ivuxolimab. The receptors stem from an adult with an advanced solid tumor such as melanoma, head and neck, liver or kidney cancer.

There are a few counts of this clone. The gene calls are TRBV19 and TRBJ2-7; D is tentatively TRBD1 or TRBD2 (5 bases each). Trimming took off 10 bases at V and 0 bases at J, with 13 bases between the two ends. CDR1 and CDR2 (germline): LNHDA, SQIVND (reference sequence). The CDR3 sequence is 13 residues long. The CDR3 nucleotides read TGTGCCACCCGGGGACGGGACTCCTACGAGCAGTACTTC. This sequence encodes CATRGRDSYEQYF.

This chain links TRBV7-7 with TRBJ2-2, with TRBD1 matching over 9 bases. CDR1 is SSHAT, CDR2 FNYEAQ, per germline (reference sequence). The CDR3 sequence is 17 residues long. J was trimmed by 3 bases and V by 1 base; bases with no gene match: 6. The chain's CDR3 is CASSLGGTGTYTGELFF. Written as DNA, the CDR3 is TGTGCCAGCAGCTTAGGAGGGACAGGGACCTACACCGGGGAGCTGTTTTTT.

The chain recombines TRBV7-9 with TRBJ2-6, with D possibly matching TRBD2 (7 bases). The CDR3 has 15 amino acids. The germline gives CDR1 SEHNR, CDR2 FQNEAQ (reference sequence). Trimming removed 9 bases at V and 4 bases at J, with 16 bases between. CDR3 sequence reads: CASPRGADGANVLTF. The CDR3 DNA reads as TGTGCCAGTCCCCGGGGGGCGGACGGGGCCAACGTCCTGACTTTC.

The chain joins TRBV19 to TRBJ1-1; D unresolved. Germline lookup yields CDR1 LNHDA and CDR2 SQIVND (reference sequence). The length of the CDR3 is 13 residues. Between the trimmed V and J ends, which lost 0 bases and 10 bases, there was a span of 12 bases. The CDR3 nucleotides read TGTGCCAGTAGTATAGATCTATCTCGGGGAGCTTTCTTT. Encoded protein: CASSIDLSRGAFF. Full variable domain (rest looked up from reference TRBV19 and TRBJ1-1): DGGITQSPKYLFRKEGQNVTLSCEQNLNHDAMYWYRQDPGQGLRLIYYSQIVNDFQKGDIAEGYSVSREKKESFPLTVTSAQKNPTAFYLCASSIDLSRGAFFGQGTRLTVV.

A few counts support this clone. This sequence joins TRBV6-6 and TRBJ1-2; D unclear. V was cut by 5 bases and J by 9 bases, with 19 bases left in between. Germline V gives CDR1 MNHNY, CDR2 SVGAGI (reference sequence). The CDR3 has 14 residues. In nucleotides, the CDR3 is TGTGCCAGCAGTCTCCCGACGGATTTAAGCCGCTACACCTTC. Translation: CASSLPTDLSRYTF.

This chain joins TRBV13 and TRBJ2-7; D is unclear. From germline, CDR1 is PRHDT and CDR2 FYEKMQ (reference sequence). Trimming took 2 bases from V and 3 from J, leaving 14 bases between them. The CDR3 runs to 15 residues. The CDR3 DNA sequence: TGTGCCAGCAGCTTAATCGGCCCAGGAGACTACGAGCAGTACTTC. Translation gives CASSLIGPGDYEQYF. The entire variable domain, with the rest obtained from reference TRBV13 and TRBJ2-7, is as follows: AAGVIQSPRHLIKEKRETATLKCYPIPRHDTVYWYQQGPGQDPQFLISFYEKMQSDKGSIPDRFSAQQFSDYHSELNMSSLELGDSALYFCASSLIGPGDYEQYFGPGTRLTVT.

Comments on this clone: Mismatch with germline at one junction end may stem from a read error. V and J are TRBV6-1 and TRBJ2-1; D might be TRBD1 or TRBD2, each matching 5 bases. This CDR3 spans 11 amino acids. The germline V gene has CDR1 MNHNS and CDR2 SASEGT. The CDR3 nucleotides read TGTGCCAGCAGTGAGGGGACCGCCGGGGTCTTC. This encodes CASSEGTAGVF.

The CDR3 loop is CAWSVWQGAETQYF. Written as DNA, the CDR3 is TGTGCCTGGAGTGTATGGCAGGGGGCGGAGACCCAGTACTTC. The chain recombines TRBV30 with TRBJ2-5, with 8 bases identical to TRBD1. Looked up from germline, CDR1 is GTSNPN and CDR2 is SVGIG (reference sequence). The V gene end was trimmed by 0 bases and the J gene end by 5 bases; junction bases not matched to a gene: 5. This CDR3 contains 14 residues.

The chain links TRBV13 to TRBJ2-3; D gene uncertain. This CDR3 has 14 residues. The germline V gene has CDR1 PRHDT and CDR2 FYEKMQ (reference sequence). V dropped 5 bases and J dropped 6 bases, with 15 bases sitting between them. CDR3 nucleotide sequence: TGTGCCAGCAGCCCGAGGTATTTGGGGGATACGCAGTATTTT. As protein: CASSPRYLGDTQYF.

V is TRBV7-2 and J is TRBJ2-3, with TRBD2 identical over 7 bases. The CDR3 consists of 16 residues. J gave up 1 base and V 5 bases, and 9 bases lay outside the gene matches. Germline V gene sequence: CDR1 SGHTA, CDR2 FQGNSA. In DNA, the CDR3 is TGTGCCAGCAGCCCCCTAGTTGCGGGGGGCACAGATACGCAGTATTTT. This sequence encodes CASSPLVAGGTDTQYF.

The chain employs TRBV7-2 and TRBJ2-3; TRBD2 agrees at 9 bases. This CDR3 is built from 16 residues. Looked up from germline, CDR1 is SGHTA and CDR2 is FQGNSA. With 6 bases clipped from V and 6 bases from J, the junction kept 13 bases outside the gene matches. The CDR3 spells CASSRQAGGTADTQYF. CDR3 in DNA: TGTGCCAGCAGTCGACAAGCGGGGGGTACGGCGGATACGCAGTATTTT. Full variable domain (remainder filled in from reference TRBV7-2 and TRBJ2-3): GAGVSQSPSNKVTEKGKDVELRCDPISGHTALYWYRQSLGQGLEFLIYFQGNSAPDKSGLPSDRFSAERTGGSVSTLTIQRTQQEDSAVYLCASSRQAGGTADTQYFGPGTRLTVL.

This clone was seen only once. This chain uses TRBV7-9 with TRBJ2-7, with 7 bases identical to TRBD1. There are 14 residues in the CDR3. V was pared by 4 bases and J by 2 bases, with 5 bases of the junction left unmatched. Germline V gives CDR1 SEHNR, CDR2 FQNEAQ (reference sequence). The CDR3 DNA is TGTGCCAGCAGCTCCAGTGGACAGGCCTACGAGCAGTACTTC. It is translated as CASSSSGQAYEQYF.

In nucleotides, the CDR3 is TGTGCCAGCAGCTCCGGGGTAACAGGGGTCGACCAAGTTAATGAAAAACTGTTTTTT. Protein product: CASSSGVTGVDQVNEKLFF. This chain connects TRBV7-6 to TRBJ1-4; 7 nucleotides match TRBD1. The V and J ends lost 4 bases and 4 bases, in that order; junction bases with no gene match: 18. The CDR3 length is 19 residues. CDR1 and CDR2 from the germline V gene are SGHVS and FNYEAQ.

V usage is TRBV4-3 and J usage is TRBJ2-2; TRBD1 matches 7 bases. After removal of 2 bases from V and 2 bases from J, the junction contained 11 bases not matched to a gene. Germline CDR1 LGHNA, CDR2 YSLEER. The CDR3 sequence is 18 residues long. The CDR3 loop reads CASSQNPHLGGNTGELFF. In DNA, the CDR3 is TGCGCCAGCAGCCAAAACCCCCATCTAGGGGGCAACACCGGGGAGCTGTTTTTT.

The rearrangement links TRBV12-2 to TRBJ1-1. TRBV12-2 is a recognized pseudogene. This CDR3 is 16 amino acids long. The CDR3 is CASRPKVWGLNTEAFF. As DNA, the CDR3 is TGTGCAAGTCGCCCAAAGGTCTGGGGTTTGAACACTGAAGCTTTCTTT.

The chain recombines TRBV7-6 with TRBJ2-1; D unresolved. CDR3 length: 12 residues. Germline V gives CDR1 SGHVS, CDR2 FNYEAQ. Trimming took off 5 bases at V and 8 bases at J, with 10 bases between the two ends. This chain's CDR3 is CASSAIGYEQFF. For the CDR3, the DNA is TGTGCCAGCAGCGCTATAGGGTATGAGCAGTTCTTC.